This TCR beta chain was captured by sequencing in a study of T cells expressing NK-cell markers. Study at large: Seropositivity for HCMV was found in seven of the eight sequenced donors, with one seronegative.

The CDR3 is 13 residues long. In germline, CDR1 is MNHEY, CDR2 SVGAGI. From the 5' RACE reads, TCRdb lists one entry per CDR3 protein and no DNA. This sample contains over 120,000 distinct CDR3 sequences. Note on this clonotype: Its target is not known.

Study-wide findings and caveats: For a handful of donors, these clonotypes were likewise the leading ones in the CD3+CD56-NKG2C+ fraction. In more than five donors, dominant CD3+CD56+NKG2C+ clonotypes ranked among the top 10 CD8+ clonotypes. What remained unclear was the HCMV specificity of expanded NKG2C+ T cell clones.

The chain carries TRBV6-5 and TRBJ1-6; TCRdb reports TRBD1, a call that lacks DNA to check it against. The source of this sequence is a young man in good health. Source material: blood T cells: a sorted CD56 or NKG2C T cell subset, CD4+ or CD8+ T cells, or bulk PBMC T cells (not recorded which). CDR3 in amino acids: CASSPTGDSPLHF.